A single sample gave rise to the 3 T cell receptor beta chains below, sequenced in a study of blood T cell repertoires in COVID-19. Clones were read by immunoSEQ multiplex PCR, and TCRdb kept only the in-frame ones, dropping some. Among around 180,000 clones listed, 65% to 80% were seen once. Sequencing was done on a sample of PBMCs or T cells enriched from blood (not recorded which). Receptors originate from a woman in her forties or fifties with acute COVID-19.

The chain recombines TRBV29-1 with TRBJ2-1, with TRBD2 identical over 11 bases. This CDR3 is 16 amino acids long. Germline loops: CDR1 SQVTM, CDR2 ANQGSEA. The V segment lost 3 bases and the J segment 1 base; nucleotides outside the gene matches: 5. Here the CDR3 reads CSVEAGTSGSYNEQFF. The CDR3 nucleotides read TGCAGCGTTGAGGCCGGGACTAGCGGATCCTACAATGAGCAGTTCTTC.

The gene calls are TRBV7-6 and TRBJ2-5; 8 nucleotides match TRBD1. Germline V gene lookup returns CDR1 SGHVS and CDR2 FNYEAQ. V lost 4 bases to trimming and J lost 5 bases; unmatched junction nucleotides: 9. The CDR3 runs to 15 residues. The CDR3 reads CASSSGQGQFETQYF. The DNA of the CDR3 is TGTGCCAGCAGCTCAGGACAGGGTCAGTTTGAGACCCAGTACTTC.

A single count supports this clone. The CDR3: CASSRGAQPQHF. The CDR3 bases are TGTGCCAGCAGCCGCGGGGCGCAGCCCCAGCATTTT. The chain employs TRBV7-9 and TRBJ1-5; the D gene is possibly TRBD1 (5 bases). The CDR3 runs to 12 residues. Per the germline V gene, CDR1 is SEHNR and CDR2 is FQNEAQ (reference sequence). The V end lost 5 bases, the J end lost 7 bases, and 9 bases lay between the germline ends.